This TCR beta chain was obtained from a study of cytomegalovirus exposure and HLA in healthy donors. The PCR ran on 60 Vbeta and 13 Jbeta primers. Using immunoSEQ multiplex PCR, the repertoire was profiled, and TCRdb retains in-frame clones only, with some absent. Counted here are 150,000 to 200,000 clones, 79% occurring once; the ten biggest clones make up about 2.5%. V dropped 3 bases and J dropped 5 bases, with 10 bases sitting between them. The CDR3 consists of 14 residues. Germline assignment: CDR1 SNHLY and CDR2 FYNNEI. This clonotype originated in a woman between 45 and 60 years old in good health and CMV-seronegative. The sequenced material came from PBMCs. The V and J genes are TRBV2 and TRBJ1-4; possible D gene TRBD1, 5 bases. CDR3 loop: CASSDGGGNEKLFF. CDR3 in DNA: TGTGCCAGCAGTGATGGGGGGGGGAATGAAAAACTGTTTTTT.